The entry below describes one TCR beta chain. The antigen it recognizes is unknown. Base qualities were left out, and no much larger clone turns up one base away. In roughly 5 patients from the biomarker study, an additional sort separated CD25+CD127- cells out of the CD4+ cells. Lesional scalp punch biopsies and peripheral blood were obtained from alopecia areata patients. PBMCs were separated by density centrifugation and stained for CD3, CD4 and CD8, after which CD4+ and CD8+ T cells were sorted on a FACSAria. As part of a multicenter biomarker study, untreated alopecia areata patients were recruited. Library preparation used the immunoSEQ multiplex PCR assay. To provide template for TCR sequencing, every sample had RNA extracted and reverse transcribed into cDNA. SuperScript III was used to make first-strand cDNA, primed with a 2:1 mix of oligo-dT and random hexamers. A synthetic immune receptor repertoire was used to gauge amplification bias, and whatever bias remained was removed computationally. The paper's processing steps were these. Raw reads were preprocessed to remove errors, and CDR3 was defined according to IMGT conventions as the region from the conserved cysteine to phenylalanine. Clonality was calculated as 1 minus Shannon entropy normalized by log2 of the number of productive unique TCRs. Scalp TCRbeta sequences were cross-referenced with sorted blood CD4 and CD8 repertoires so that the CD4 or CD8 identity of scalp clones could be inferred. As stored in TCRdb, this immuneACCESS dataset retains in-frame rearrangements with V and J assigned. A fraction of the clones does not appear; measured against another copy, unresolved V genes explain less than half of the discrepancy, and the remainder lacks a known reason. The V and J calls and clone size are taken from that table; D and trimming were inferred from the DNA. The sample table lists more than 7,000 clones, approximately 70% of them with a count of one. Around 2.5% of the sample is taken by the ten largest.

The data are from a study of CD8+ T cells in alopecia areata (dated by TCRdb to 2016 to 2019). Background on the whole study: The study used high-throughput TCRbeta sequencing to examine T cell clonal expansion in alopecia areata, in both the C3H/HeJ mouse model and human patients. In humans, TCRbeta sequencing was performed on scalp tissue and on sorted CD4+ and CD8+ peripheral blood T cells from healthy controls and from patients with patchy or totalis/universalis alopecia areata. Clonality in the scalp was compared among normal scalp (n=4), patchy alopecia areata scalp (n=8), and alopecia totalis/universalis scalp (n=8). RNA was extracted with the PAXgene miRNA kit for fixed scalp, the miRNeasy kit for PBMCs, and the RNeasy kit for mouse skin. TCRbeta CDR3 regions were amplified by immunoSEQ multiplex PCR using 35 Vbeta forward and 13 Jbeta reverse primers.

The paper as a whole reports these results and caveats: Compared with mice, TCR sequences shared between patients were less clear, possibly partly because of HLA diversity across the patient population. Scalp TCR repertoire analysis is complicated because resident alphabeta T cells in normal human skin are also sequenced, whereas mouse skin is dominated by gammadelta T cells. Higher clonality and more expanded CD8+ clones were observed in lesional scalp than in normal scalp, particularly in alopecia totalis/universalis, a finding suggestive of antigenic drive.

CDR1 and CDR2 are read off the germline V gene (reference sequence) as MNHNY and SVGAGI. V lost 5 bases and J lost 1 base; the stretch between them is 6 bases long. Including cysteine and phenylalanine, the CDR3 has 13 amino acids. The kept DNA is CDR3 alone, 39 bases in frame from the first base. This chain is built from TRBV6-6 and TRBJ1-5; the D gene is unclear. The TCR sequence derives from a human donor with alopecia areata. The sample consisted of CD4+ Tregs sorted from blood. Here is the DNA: TGTGCCAGCAGTCAAAACAGCAATCAGCCCCAGCATTTT. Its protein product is CASSQNSNQPQHF.